This is a list of T cell receptor beta chains from one sample in a study of T cell responses to AZD1222 COVID-19 vaccine. Sequencing used immunoSEQ multiplex PCR; TCRdb keeps in-frame clones, though not all of them. In the table there are about 150,000 clones, around 89% of which are singletons. The specimen was peripheral blood, collected on day 0 of MenACWY control vaccination. Receptors were obtained from an adult in good health. Each CDR3 is given with its conserved first and last residue. Fields, in order: J gene, V gene, CDR3 protein.

j_call: TRBJ1-2; v_call: TRBV5-1; cdr3_aa: CASSRREQYGYTF
j_call: TRBJ1-1; v_call: TRBV2; cdr3_aa: CASMGQKNTEAFF
j_call: TRBJ2-5; v_call: TRBV5-4; cdr3_aa: CASSVGLAGAPETQYF
j_call: TRBJ2-3; v_call: TRBV30; cdr3_aa: CAWSSPLGPRDTQYF
j_call: TRBJ2-7; v_call: TRBV18; cdr3_aa: CASSPPTATYEQYF
j_call: TRBJ2-7; v_call: TRBV5-4; cdr3_aa: CASRKAGTDLREQYF
j_call: TRBJ1-6; v_call: TRBV28; cdr3_aa: CASSFSGGTNSPLHF
j_call: TRBJ2-7; v_call: TRBV19; cdr3_aa: CASSIGGGITEQYF
j_call: TRBJ2-1; v_call: TRBV25-1; cdr3_aa: CASKRWRKQFF
j_call: TRBJ1-2; v_call: TRBV11-3; cdr3_aa: CASSLDLRGYTF
j_call: TRBJ1-1; v_call: TRBV11-2; cdr3_aa: CASSFYRGPTEAFF
j_call: TRBJ2-2; v_call: TRBV12-5; cdr3_aa: CASGGLTTGELFF
j_call: TRBJ2-3; v_call: TRBV28; cdr3_aa: CASSFIGTNTDTQYF
j_call: TRBJ2-3; v_call: TRBV29-1; cdr3_aa: CSVEGLSTDTQYF
j_call: TRBJ1-2; v_call: TRBV5-6; cdr3_aa: CASSDYGQGNYGYTF
j_call: TRBJ1-2; v_call: TRBV6-5; cdr3_aa: CASSTRGGYTF